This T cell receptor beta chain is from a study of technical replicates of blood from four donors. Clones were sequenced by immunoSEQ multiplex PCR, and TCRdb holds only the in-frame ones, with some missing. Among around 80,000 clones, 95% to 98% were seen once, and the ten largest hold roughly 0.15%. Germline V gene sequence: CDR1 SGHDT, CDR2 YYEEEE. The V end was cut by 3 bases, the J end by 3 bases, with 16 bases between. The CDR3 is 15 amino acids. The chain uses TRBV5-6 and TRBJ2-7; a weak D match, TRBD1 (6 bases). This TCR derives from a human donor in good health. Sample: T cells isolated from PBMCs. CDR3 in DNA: TGTGCCAGCAGCTCTTTCACGACCAGGGGCTACGAGCAGTACTTC. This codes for CASSSFTTRGYEQYF.